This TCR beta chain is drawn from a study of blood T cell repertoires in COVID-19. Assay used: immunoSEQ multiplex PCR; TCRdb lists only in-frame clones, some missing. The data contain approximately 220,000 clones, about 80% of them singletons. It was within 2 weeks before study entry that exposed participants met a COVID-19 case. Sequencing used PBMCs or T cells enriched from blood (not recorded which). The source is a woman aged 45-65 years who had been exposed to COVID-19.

The CDR3 loop reads CAWNLTGLNEKLFF. CDR3 DNA sequence: TGTGCCTGGAATTTGACAGGACTTAATGAAAAACTGTTTTTT. The chain recombines TRBV30 with TRBJ1-4; D is possibly TRBD1 (6 bases). V was pared by 4 bases and J by 4 bases, with 13 bases between. Germline V gene data show CDR1 as GTSNPN and CDR2 as SVGIG (reference sequence). The CDR3 length is 14 residues. Drawing the rest from reference TRBV30 and TRBJ1-4, the complete variable domain is SQTIHQWPATLVQPVGSPLSLECTVEGTSNPNLYWYRQAAGRGLQLLFYSVGIGQISSEVPQNLSASRPQDRQFILSSKKLLLSDSGFYLCAWNLTGLNEKLFFGSGTQLSVL.